Following are 21 T cell receptor beta chains from one sample sequenced in a study of OX40 agonist ivuxolimab in advanced cancers. Produced via immunoSEQ multiplex PCR; TCRdb's table is partial and in-frame only. The table has 60,000 to 75,000 clones, 85% to 90% seen once; the top ten hold about 3.8%. Sequences were derived from CD4+ or CD8+ T cells sorted from blood, sampled in a trial of the OX40 agonist ivuxolimab. The receptor set was obtained from an adult with an advanced solid tumor such as melanoma, head and neck, liver or kidney cancer.

CDR3 DNA: TGTGCCAGTAGTACGGACAGATTCTCTGGAAACACCATATATTTT. Translated: CASSTDRFSGNTIYF. This chain joins TRBV19 and TRBJ1-3; maybe TRBD1 (6 bases). V was trimmed by 4 bases and J by 0 bases, leaving 10 bases between them. The CDR3 extends over 15 amino acids. Germline V gives CDR1 LNHDA, CDR2 SQIVND (reference sequence).

This chain joins TRBV18 and TRBJ2-2, with D possibly matching TRBD1 (5 bases). Germline loops: CDR1 KGHSH, CDR2 LQKENI. V lost 3 bases to trimming and J lost 3 bases, with 11 bases between them. The CDR3 is 15 residues long. CDR3 sequence (DNA): TGTGCCAGCTCACCGCCAGGCAGGGACACCGGGGAGCTGTTTTTT. Encoded protein: CASSPPGRDTGELFF.

This chain uses TRBV4-2 with TRBJ1-4; D may be TRBD1 (6 bases). Germline V gives CDR1 LGHNA, CDR2 YNFKEQ. Trimming pared 4 bases from V and 3 bases from J, leaving 18 bases between. CDR3 length: 17 amino acids. CDR3 loop: CASSPTNLGGSNEKLFF. The CDR3 DNA is TGTGCCAGCAGCCCCACAAACCTAGGGGGGTCTAATGAAAAACTGTTTTTT.

This rearrangement joins TRBV7-2 to TRBJ2-6; TRBD2 is a possible D gene (5 bases). The CDR3 covers 17 residues. The germline V gene encodes CDR1 SGHTA and CDR2 FQGNSA. Trimming removed 3 bases at V and 0 bases at J, with 12 bases between. The CDR3 spells CASSLRGLRSGANVLTF. The CDR3, as DNA: TGTGCCAGCAGCTTGCGAGGGTTGCGCTCTGGGGCCAACGTCCTGACTTTC.

The rearrangement links TRBV13 to TRBJ1-4; TRBD1 might be the D (6 bases). This CDR3 is built from 16 residues. In germline, CDR1 is PRHDT, CDR2 FYEKMQ (reference sequence). V lost 3 bases to trimming and J lost 7 bases, with 18 bases between them. CDR3: CASSFLNRRGGEKLFF. Written as DNA, the CDR3 is TGTGCCAGCAGCTTCCTAAACAGGAGAGGGGGTGAAAAACTGTTTTTT.

This clone showed up just a few times. This rearrangement joins TRBV6-6 to TRBJ1-2, with no clear D. V was clipped by 6 bases and J by 8 bases, with 16 bases between them. The CDR3 totals 13 residues. The germline CDR1 and CDR2 sequences are MNHNY and SVGAGI (reference sequence). CDR3 amino acids: CASSPVLAQGYTF. The CDR3 bases are TGTGCCAGCAGCCCTGTCCTCGCCCAGGGCTACACCTTC.

The chain employs TRBV10-3 and TRBJ2-4, with D maybe TRBD1 (6 bases). V lost 6 bases and J lost 1, with 22 bases in between. The length of the CDR3 is 18 residues. Germline-derived CDR1 and CDR2 are ENHRY and SYGVKD. The CDR3, as DNA: TGTGCCATCAGCCAGGAGATGGGGGCGGTGGGCGCCAAAAACATTCAGTACTTC. Translated, it gives CAISQEMGAVGAKNIQYF.

Only a few counts were recorded for this clone. The chain recombines TRBV28 with TRBJ1-2; D is unresolved. V lost 6 bases to trimming and J lost 2 bases, with 10 bases between them. Germline loops: CDR1 MDHEN, CDR2 SYDVKM. The CDR3 contains 13 residues. The CDR3 loop reads CASRKDSNYGYTF. The CDR3 coding sequence is TGTGCCAGCAGGAAAGACTCAAACTATGGCTACACCTTC.

In its sample, this clone was seen once. The chain joins TRBV15 to TRBJ2-7; 9 bases match TRBD1. V shed 5 bases, J shed 0 bases, and the junction held 5 bases outside the gene matches. The CDR3 loop spans 15 amino acids. CDR1 is LNHNV, CDR2 YYDKDF, per germline (reference sequence). The CDR3, as DNA: TGTGCCACCAGCGCACCGGGACAGGGCTCCTACGAGCAGTACTTC. Amino acid sequence: CATSAPGQGSYEQYF.

V is TRBV19 and J is TRBJ1-2; D call uncertain. This CDR3 is 12 amino acids long. V gave up 8 bases and J gave up 2 bases, with 9 bases separating them. Germline CDR1 is LNHDA and CDR2 is SQIVND (reference sequence). The CDR3 loop reads CASSSGNYGYTF. For the CDR3, the DNA is TGTGCCAGTTCCAGTGGGAACTATGGCTACACCTTC.

The table lists this clone with a few counts. This chain connects TRBV27 to TRBJ2-3; 7 bases map to TRBD1. This CDR3 spans 14 amino acids. Germline V gene lookup returns CDR1 MNHEY and CDR2 SMNVEV (reference sequence). J lost 1 base, V lost 7 bases, and 5 bases had no gene match. The chain's CDR3 is CASTAQGGTDTQYF. For the CDR3, the DNA is TGTGCCAGCACCGCCCAGGGGGGCACAGATACGCAGTATTTT.

This chain joins TRBV6-5 and TRBJ2-1, with a weak D call TRBD1 (6 bases). V gave up 6 bases and J gave up 5 bases, with 11 bases separating them. The CDR3 loop spans 13 amino acids. Germline loops: CDR1 MNHEY, CDR2 SVGAGI. CDR3 residues: CASRWDTNNEQFF. The CDR3 coding sequence is TGTGCCAGCAGGTGGGACACCAACAATGAGCAGTTCTTC.

Concerning this clone: The germline gene is not matched at one end of the junction; a read error may be the cause. V usage is TRBV10-3 and J usage is TRBJ1-1; D unresolved. The CDR3 contains 15 residues. Germline CDR1 and CDR2: ENHRY and SYGVKD. Here the CDR3 reads CASSYLDRLNTEAFF. In nucleotides, the CDR3 is TGTGCCAGCAGTTACCTAGACCGCCTGAACACTGAAGCTTTCTTT.

Only one count was recorded for this clone. The chain recombines TRBV6-6 with TRBJ1-1; possibly TRBD1 for D (5 bases). V dropped 6 bases and J dropped 1 base, with 12 bases sitting between them. The CDR3 extends over 14 amino acids. CDR1 is MNHNY, CDR2 SVGAGI, per germline (reference sequence). DNA for the CDR3: TGTGCCAGCAGCCTGAGACAGCCGAACACTGAAGCTTTCTTT. It specifies CASSLRQPNTEAFF.

The rearrangement joins TRBV6-6 to TRBJ2-7; the D call may be TRBD1 or TRBD2 (5 bases each). From germline, CDR1 is MNHNY and CDR2 SVGAGI (reference sequence). The CDR3 has 15 residues. Trimming removed 0 bases at V and 3 bases at J, with 12 bases between. This chain's CDR3 is CASSYSDSDSYEQYF. CDR3 bases: TGTGCCAGCAGTTACTCGGATAGCGACAGCTACGAGCAGTACTTC.

This clone was seen a single time. The genes are TRBV11-3 and TRBJ1-1; D gene uncertain. The CDR3 runs 14 residues. The germline CDR1 and CDR2 sequences are SGHNT and YENEEA. The V and J ends lost 0 bases and 1 base respectively, with 6 bases between them. CDR3 nucleotides: TGTGCCAGCAGCTTAGATTGGGCGAACACTGAAGCTTTCTTT. Translating gives CASSLDWANTEAFF.

This clone was detected only a few times. The gene calls are TRBV4-2 and TRBJ2-6; the D is unclear. V gave up 0 bases and J gave up 0 bases, with 6 bases separating them. The germline V gene has CDR1 LGHNA and CDR2 YNFKEQ. This CDR3 has 16 residues. The CDR3: CASSQDRISGANVLTF. As DNA, the CDR3 is TGTGCCAGCAGCCAAGATCGAATCTCTGGGGCCAACGTCCTGACTTTC.

This rearrangement joins TRBV2 to TRBJ2-7; D remains unclear. The CDR3 consists of 13 residues. Trimming left V 3 bases short and J 2 bases short, with 8 bases between. Looked up from germline, CDR1 is SNHLY and CDR2 is FYNNEI. The CDR3: CASSEVATYEQYF. CDR3 in DNA: TGTGCCAGCAGTGAGGTGGCGACCTACGAGCAGTACTTC. The variable domain in full, with the rest retrieved from reference TRBV2 and TRBJ2-7, is EPEVTQTPSHQVTQMGQEVILRCVPISNHLYFYWYRQILGQKVEFLVSFYNNEISEKSEIFDDQFSVERPDGSNFTLKIRSTKLEDSAMYFCASSEVATYEQYFGPGTRLTVT.

This chain joins TRBV5-1 and TRBJ2-6; a possible D gene is TRBD1 (5 bases). The CDR3 consists of 16 residues. Germline CDR1 SGHRS, CDR2 YFSETQ. V was pared by 0 bases and J by 4 bases, with 11 bases between. The CDR3 DNA sequence: TGCGCCAGCAGCTTGGAGGCAGGGCACGGGGCCAACGTCCTGACTTTC. This codes for CASSLEAGHGANVLTF.

The V call is TRBV4-2, the J call TRBJ1-3, with D possibly TRBD1 on 5 matching bases. The germline V gene has CDR1 LGHNA and CDR2 YNFKEQ. Deletions cut 0 bases from V and 3 bases from J, with 9 bases between. CDR3 length: 15 residues. CDR3 protein: CASSQDRGVGNTIYF. CDR3 sequence (DNA): TGTGCCAGCAGCCAAGATAGGGGAGTTGGAAACACCATATATTTT.

J is TRBJ2-7 and V is TRBV5-8, with D perhaps matching TRBD2 (5 bases). The V end lost 4 bases, the J end lost 3 bases, and 11 bases lay between the germline ends. This CDR3 contains 13 residues. Germline V lookup: CDR1 SGHTS, CDR2 YDEGEE. CDR3 coding DNA: TGTGCCAGCAGCATTAACCGGGACTACGAGCAGTACTTC. Amino acid sequence: CASSINRDYEQYF.